These T cell receptor beta chains were read from a single sample in a study of T cell responses to AZD1222 COVID-19 vaccine. The repertoire was sequenced with immunoSEQ multiplex PCR; TCRdb's copy has only in-frame clones and lacks some. Altogether approximately 120,000 clones are present, more than 85% being singletons, with the ten largest covering approximately 4.2%. Material: peripheral blood, obtained on day 0 of AZD1222 vaccination. Receptors originate from an adult in good health. Each CDR3 is given with its conserved first and last residue. D genes are given only for firm matches. Size tells how often a clone was seen (once, few, many) or the class of an expanded clone, and some rows leave it out.

J | D | size | V | CDR3 | DNA
TRBJ1-6 | - | - | TRBV6-2/TRBV6-3 | CASSWNSPLHF | TGTGCCAGCAGTTGGAATTCACCCCTCCACTTT
TRBJ2-7 | - | once | TRBV3-1/TRBV3-2 | CASSLRALPGEQYF | TGTGCCAGCAGCCTGAGGGCCCTCCCTGGCGAGCAGTACTTC
TRBJ2-5 | - | - | TRBV7-2 | CASSLTRQETQYF | TGTGCCAGCAGCTTGACACGCCAAGAGACCCAGTACTTC
TRBJ2-3 | TRBD2 | - | TRBV7-3 | CASSFIAGGADTQYF | TGTGCCAGCAGCTTTATAGCGGGGGGCGCAGATACGCAGTATTTT
TRBJ1-4 | TRBD1 | - | TRBV6-5 | CASSNQGGGEKLFF | TGTGCCAGCAGCAACCAGGGGGGAGGGGAAAAACTGTTTTTT
TRBJ1-2 | - | - | TRBV11-2 | CASSTRTDTPNYGYTF | TGTGCCAGCAGCACCCGGACAGATACCCCTAACTATGGCTACACCTTC
TRBJ1-1 | TRBD1 | - | TRBV18 | CASSPRQGADAEAFF | TGTGCCAGCTCACCAAGACAGGGGGCTGATGCTGAAGCTTTCTTT
TRBJ1-6 | TRBD1 | - | TRBV11-2 | CASSLNGQGRNSPLHF | TGTGCCAGCAGCTTAAATGGACAGGGACGTAATTCACCCCTCCACTTT
TRBJ2-5 | TRBD2 | - | TRBV3-1/TRBV3-2 | CASSQGRWRGVKSLETQYF | TGTGCCAGCAGCCAAGGAAGATGGCGGGGGGTAAAATCCCTAGAGACCCAGTACTTC
TRBJ1-6 | TRBD1 | - | TRBV19 | CASSHDRGGNSPLHF | TGTGCCAGTAGTCATGACAGGGGGGGTAATTCACCCCTCCACTTT
TRBJ1-4 | - | few | TRBV9 | CASSVLGTRDEKLFF | TGTGCCAGCAGCGTATTGGGAACCCGCGATGAAAAACTGTTTTTT
TRBJ2-7 | - | once | TRBV4-3 | CASSPGTDSYEQYF | TGCGCCAGCAGCCCCGGGACTGACTCCTACGAGCAGTACTTC
TRBJ2-7 | - | - | TRBV4-1 | CASSQVSRFNYEQYF | TGCGCCAGCAGCCAAGTTTCAAGGTTTAACTACGAGCAGTACTTC
TRBJ1-2 | - | few | TRBV5-6 | CASSLNGLYGYTF | TGTGCCAGCAGCTTGAATGGACTCTATGGCTACACCTTC
TRBJ1-1 | - | - | TRBV4-3 | CASSQDGDLNTEAFF | TGCGCCAGCAGCCAAGATGGGGATCTTAACACTGAAGCTTTCTTT
TRBJ1-5 | - | - | TRBV7-2 | CASSQTRGNQPQHF | TGTGCCAGCAGCCAAACGAGAGGCAATCAGCCCCAGCATTTT
TRBJ2-2 | - | once | TRBV6-1 | CASSELYRRRSNTGELFF | TGTGCCAGCAGTGAATTATACAGGAGGAGGTCCAACACCGGGGAGCTGTTTTTT
TRBJ2-3 | TRBD2 | - | TRBV18 | CASSPASGSTDTQYF | TGTGCCAGCTCACCAGCTAGCGGTAGCACAGATACGCAGTATTTT
TRBJ1-1 | - | - | TRBV28 | CASSLLTNTEAFF | TGTGCCAGCAGTTTATTGACCAACACTGAAGCTTTCTTT
TRBJ2-7 | TRBD2 | - | TRBV7-2 | CASSPIAGGPYEQYF | TGTGCCAGCAGCCCCATTGCGGGGGGGCCCTACGAGCAGTACTTC
TRBJ2-1 | - | - | TRBV11-2 | CASINPHEQFF | TGTGCCAGCATAAACCCTCATGAGCAGTTCTTC
TRBJ2-1 | TRBD2 | - | TRBV27 | CASSPAAGAYNEQFF | TGTGCCAGCAGCCCCGCGGCGGGGGCCTACAATGAGCAGTTCTTC
TRBJ2-1 | - | - | TRBV18 | CASSPQTGSYNEQFF | TGTGCCAGCTCCCCACAGACGGGCTCCTACAATGAGCAGTTCTTC
TRBJ1-5 | TRBD1 | - | TRBV18 | CASSPGQGGNQPQHF | TGTGCCAGCTCACCAGGACAGGGGGGTAATCAGCCCCAGCATTTT
TRBJ2-7 | - | - | TRBV7-3 | CASSPEPGSEQYF | TGTGCCAGCAGCCCAGAACCGGGAAGCGAGCAGTACTTC
TRBJ1-1 | - | - | TRBV18 | CASSGPGRMNTEAFF | TGTGCCAGCTCAGGCCCCGGGCGTATGAACACTGAAGCTTTCTTT
TRBJ2-5 | - | - | TRBV5-4 | CASSLVATRETQYF | TGTGCCAGCAGCTTGGTCGCGACGCGAGAGACCCAGTACTTC
TRBJ1-3 | - | - | TRBV7-2 | CASGEGSGNTIYF | TGTGCCAGCGGCGAAGGCTCTGGAAACACCATATATTTT
TRBJ1-2 | TRBD1 | - | TRBV28 | CASRGTGGAGGYTF | TGTGCCAGCAGAGGGACAGGGGGCGCGGGTGGCTACACCTTC
TRBJ1-2 | - | - | TRBV14 | CASSHGAPPYGYTF | TGTGCCAGCAGCCATGGGGCCCCCCCATATGGCTACACCTTC
TRBJ1-4 | - | - | TRBV9 | CASSPGPLGVREKLFF | TGTGCCAGCAGCCCGGGGCCCTTGGGGGTGCGGGAAAAACTGTTTTTT
TRBJ1-5 | - | once | TRBV19 | CASRKDRASNQPQHF | TGTGCCAGTAGGAAGGACCGGGCGAGCAATCAGCCCCAGCATTTT
TRBJ1-2 | TRBD1 | - | TRBV4-2 | CASSQGTGTDYGYTF | TGTGCCAGCAGCCAAGGAACCGGGACAGATTATGGCTACACCTTC
TRBJ1-2 | - | - | TRBV19 | CASNRGASYGYTF | TGTGCCAGTAATCGTGGAGCGTCCTATGGCTACACCTTC
TRBJ2-1 | - | - | TRBV12-3/TRBV12-4 | CASSLTDTAQFF | TGTGCCAGCAGTTTGACGGACACAGCCCAGTTCTTC
TRBJ1-3 | - | - | TRBV6-5 | CASSYDLLPGNTIYF | TGTGCCAGCAGTTACGATTTGCTACCTGGAAACACCATATATTTT
TRBJ2-6 | TRBD1 | - | TRBV5-4 | CASSEGQGTPRANVLTF | TGTGCCAGCAGCGAGGGACAGGGAACACCTCGGGCCAACGTCCTGACTTTC
TRBJ2-1 | - | - | TRBV4-3 | CASSEVGPYNEQFF | TGCGCCAGCAGCGAGGTGGGGCCTTACAATGAGCAGTTCTTC
TRBJ1-2 | - | - | TRBV4-2 | CASSQDPTGFGYTF | TGTGCCAGCAGCCAAGATCCTACGGGGTTTGGCTACACCTTC
TRBJ1-6 | TRBD1 | - | TRBV2 | CASSVHAQGAAPPLHF | TGTGCCAGCAGTGTCCACGCTCAGGGGGCGGCTCCACCCCTCCACTTT
TRBJ1-1 | - | - | TRBV28 | CASSLIRGEAFF | TGTGCCAGCAGTTTAATTCGGGGTGAGGCTTTCTTT
TRBJ2-2 | TRBD2 | once | TRBV19 | CASRPGLTNTGELFF | TGTGCCAGTAGACCGGGACTAACGAACACCGGGGAGCTGTTTTTT
TRBJ1-1 | TRBD1 | once | TRBV4-2 | CASSPGQGTEAFF | TGTGCCAGCAGCCCGGGACAGGGGACTGAAGCTTTCTTT
TRBJ1-2 | - | - | TRBV7-9 | CASSHWTRLYGYTF | TGTGCCAGCAGCCATTGGACAAGGCTGTATGGCTACACCTTC
TRBJ1-3 | TRBD1 | - | TRBV4-2 | CASSRGQESGNTIYF | TGTGCCAGCAGCCGCGGACAGGAGAGTGGAAACACCATATATTTT
TRBJ1-5 | TRBD1 | - | TRBV5-1 | CASSTGQGRSNQPQHF | TGCGCCAGCAGCACCGGACAGGGCCGGAGCAATCAGCCCCAGCATTTT
TRBJ2-2 | TRBD1 | few | TRBV7-9 | CASSLGQGAYTGELFF | TGTGCCAGCAGCTTAGGGCAGGGGGCTTACACCGGGGAGCTGTTTTTT
TRBJ1-2 | - | once | TRBV7-2 | CASSLSEDTGGYGYTF | TGTGCCAGCAGCTTAAGCGAGGACACTGGAGGCTATGGCTACACCTTC